The 11 T cell receptor beta chains below all came from one sample that was sequenced in a study of T cell responses to AZD1222 COVID-19 vaccine. Assay used: immunoSEQ multiplex PCR; TCRdb lists only in-frame clones, some missing. The data hold 90,000 to 120,000 clones, with under 95% observed a single time. Sequenced here: peripheral blood, sampled 28 days after the second AZD1222 dose. These receptors were collected from an adult who received the AZD1222 COVID-19 vaccine.

The chain employs TRBV18 and TRBJ2-5; no reliable D call. Germline values: CDR1 KGHSH, CDR2 LQKENI. Trimming shortened V by 0 bases and J by 2 bases, and 4 bases separated the two germline ends. This CDR3 comprises 13 residues. The CDR3 is CASSPPGQETQYF. CDR3 nucleotide sequence: TGTGCCAGCTCACCACCGGGGCAAGAGACCCAGTACTTC.

This chain connects TRBV19 to TRBJ2-1; the D gene is possibly TRBD2 (7 bases). Germline V gene sequence: CDR1 LNHDA, CDR2 SQIVND (reference sequence). This CDR3 region has 15 residues. The V end lost 6 bases, the J end lost 7 bases, and 19 bases lay between the germline ends. The CDR3 DNA sequence: TGTGCCAGTAGGATCGAGGGGGGGCTTTTGAATGAGCAGTTCTTC. It encodes CASRIEGGLLNEQFF.

The gene calls are TRBV4-3 and TRBJ2-4, with TRBD1 matching over 7 bases. The CDR3 extends over 16 amino acids. Germline CDR1 reads LGHNA; CDR2 reads YSLEER. Losses at the gene ends were 0 bases for V and 6 bases for J; bases not matched to a gene: 8. CDR3 bases: TGCGCCAGCAGCCAAGATCCCCCACGGACAGGAAACATTCAGTACTTC. Its protein is CASSQDPPRTGNIQYF.

The chain recombines TRBV9 with TRBJ1-1; 7 bases line up with TRBD1. With V trimmed by 4 bases and J by 4 bases, 7 bases remained unmatched. Germline-derived CDR1 and CDR2 are SGDLS and YYNGEE. The length of the CDR3 is 14 residues. The CDR3 reads CASSKRQGGTEAFF. The CDR3 DNA follows: TGTGCCAGCAGCAAACGACAGGGAGGCACTGAAGCTTTCTTT.

The V and J genes are TRBV27 and TRBJ1-2, with a weak D call TRBD1 (5 bases). Trimming cost V 2 bases and J 2 bases, with 9 bases left between them. From germline, CDR1 is MNHEY and CDR2 SMNVEV (reference sequence). The CDR3 sequence is 14 residues long. This CDR3 reads CASSLTAGNYGYTF. As DNA, the CDR3 is TGTGCCAGCAGTTTAACCGCAGGGAACTATGGCTACACCTTC.

This chain connects TRBV25-1 to TRBJ1-4; the D is unclear. Trimming cost V 3 bases and J 6 bases, with 14 bases left between them. CDR1 is MGHDK, CDR2 SYGVNS, per germline. The CDR3 totals 15 residues. DNA of the CDR3: TGTGCCAGCAGTGATGAGAGGGCAGTACATGAAAAACTGTTTTTT. This gives the protein CASSDERAVHEKLFF.

This chain joins TRBV3-1 (or the pseudogene TRBV3-2) and TRBJ1-6; 10 nucleotides line up with TRBD1. The CDR3 is 16 amino acids. V gave up 0 bases and J gave up 7 bases; unmatched junction bases: 3. Germline CDR1 is LGHDT and CDR2 is YNNKEL (reference sequence). The CDR3 coding sequence is TGTGCCAGCAGCCAAGATGGGGGACAGGGGAATTCACCCCTCCACTTT. This gives the protein CASSQDGGQGNSPLHF.

This clone was picked up a small number of times. The chain joins TRBV7-9 to TRBJ1-1, with D maybe TRBD1 (6 bases). The CDR3 is 14 residues long. CDR1 is SEHNR and CDR2 is FQNEAQ in the germline V gene (reference sequence). Trimming took off 3 bases at V and 4 bases at J, with 12 bases between the two ends. The CDR3 loop is CASSLGGPVTEAFF. The DNA for the CDR3 is TGTGCCAGCAGCTTGGGGGGGCCGGTCACTGAAGCTTTCTTT.

The chain uses TRBV30 and TRBJ1-1; D gene uncertain. This CDR3 spans 15 amino acids. The V gene's germline CDR1 is GTSNPN and CDR2 SVGIG (reference sequence). V was cut by 0 bases and J by 5 bases, with 16 bases left in between. The CDR3 DNA reads TGTGCCTGGAGTGTAAAGGGCCAACAGTGGACTGAAGCTTTCTTT. It translates to CAWSVKGQQWTEAFF.

The chain links TRBV6-4 to TRBJ2-1; 14 bases agree with TRBD2. Per germline, CDR1 MRHNA and CDR2 SNTAGT. The CDR3 extends over 15 amino acids. The V segment lost 2 bases and the J segment 8 bases; nucleotides outside the gene matches: 2. The CDR3 sequence is CASSDMTSGRDEQFF. DNA for the CDR3: TGTGCCAGCAGTGACATGACTAGCGGGAGGGATGAGCAGTTCTTC.

The J gene is TRBJ1-2, the V gene TRBV30; D is ambiguous. Looked up from germline, CDR1 is GTSNPN and CDR2 is SVGIG (reference sequence). Trimming left V 0 bases short and J 4 bases short, with 9 bases between. The CDR3 is 13 residues long. Here the CDR3 reads CAWSVMEIYGYTF. As DNA, the CDR3 is TGTGCCTGGAGTGTAATGGAGATCTATGGCTACACCTTC. Drawing the rest from reference TRBV30 and TRBJ1-2, the complete variable domain is SQTIHQWPATLVQPVGSPLSLECTVEGTSNPNLYWYRQAAGRGLQLLFYSVGIGQISSEVPQNLSASRPQDRQFILSSKKLLLSDSGFYLCAWSVMEIYGYTFGSGTRLTVV.